The 19 T cell receptor beta chains listed next were all sequenced from one sample in a study of blood T cells in healthy people across ages. For the second PCR, which ran for roughly 7 to 11 cycles, a sample-barcoded 5' primer and a J-beta primer mix were used. TCRdb itself ran the 5' RACE reads through MiXCR, one entry per CDR3 protein. The sample carries hundreds of thousands of distinct CDR3 sequences, 58% recorded once. The sample was blood. These receptors were obtained from a man aged 25-40 years in good health.

The genes are TRBV20-1 and TRBJ2-3; D may correspond to TRBD1 or TRBD2 (5 bases each). The CDR3 is made up of 14 amino acids. Germline assignment: CDR1 DFQATT and CDR2 SNEGSKA (reference sequence). V was shortened by 4 bases and J by 6 bases, with 17 bases between the two germline ends. CDR3 nucleotides: TGCAGTGCTAAGGGGACCAATCTCCAGGATACGCAGTATTTT. Protein product: CSAKGTNLQDTQYF.

This rearrangement joins TRBV28 to TRBJ2-4, with D possibly TRBD2 on 7 matching bases. The CDR3 has 19 amino acids. The germline V gene has CDR1 MDHEN and CDR2 SYDVKM. Trimming pared 1 base from V and 0 bases from J, leaving 19 bases between. DNA of the CDR3: TGTGCCAGCAGTTTATCCGGGGGGCAGAAAAGTAAAGCCAAAAACATTCAGTACTTC. Protein sequence: CASSLSGGQKSKAKNIQYF.

Only a few counts were recorded for this clonotype. The V call is TRBV28, the J call TRBJ2-5; no clear D. The assigned J gene may be wrong: the sequence end matches TRBJ2-7 better. From germline, CDR1 is MDHEN and CDR2 SYDVKM. This CDR3 spans 12 amino acids. As DNA, the CDR3 is TGTGCCAGCAGATCCCGGGTACACGAGCAGTACTTC. It encodes CASRSRVHEQYF.

V is TRBV28 and J is TRBJ1-6, with unresolved D. The CDR3 extends over 13 amino acids. V lost 5 bases to trimming and J lost 9 bases, with 11 bases between them. In germline, CDR1 is MDHEN, CDR2 SYDVKM. The CDR3 spells CASSAALRSPLHF. The CDR3 coding sequence is TGTGCCAGCAGTGCAGCCCTCCGTTCACCCCTCCACTTT.

The genes are TRBV27 and TRBJ1-5, with a tentative D call TRBD1 (6 bases). The CDR3 contains 15 residues. V shed 0 bases and J shed 2 bases, with 8 bases lying between them. Germline V gene sequence: CDR1 MNHEY, CDR2 SMNVEV (reference sequence). CDR3 sequence: CASSLSSGGNQPQHF. In DNA form, the CDR3 reads TGTGCCAGCAGTTTATCGTCAGGGGGCAATCAGCCCCAGCATTTT.

The chain links TRBV18 to TRBJ1-2; the match to TRBD1 covers 8 bases. V gave up 5 bases and J gave up 1 base; unmatched junction bases: 9. Germline CDR1 and CDR2: KGHSH and LQKENI. The CDR3 is made up of 16 amino acids. The CDR3 sequence is CASSYAGTGYNYGYTF. The CDR3 DNA sequence: TGTGCCAGCTCATACGCCGGGACAGGATATAACTATGGCTACACCTTC.

The table lists this clonotype with a few counts. This rearrangement joins TRBV20-1 to TRBJ2-7, with 8 bases matching TRBD2. This CDR3 contains 11 residues. The germline CDR1 and CDR2 sequences are DFQATT and SNEGSKA (reference sequence). V dropped 6 bases and J dropped 3; count of bases not matched to a gene: 1. CDR3 coding DNA: TGCAGTGCCAGCGGGAGCTACGAGCAGTACTTC. Translation: CSASGSYEQYF.

The rearrangement joins TRBV6-5 to TRBJ2-1; 7 bases are a match to TRBD1. The CDR3 sequence is 16 residues long. V shed 0 bases and J 0 bases; nucleotides not matched to a gene: 2. Germline values: CDR1 MNHEY, CDR2 SVGAGI. The CDR3 sequence: CASSYSTGASYNEQFF. CDR3 DNA: TGTGCCAGCAGTTACTCTACAGGGGCCTCCTACAATGAGCAGTTCTTC.

V usage is TRBV7-3 and J usage is TRBJ2-1; 7 bases are a match to TRBD1. The ends lost 1 base at V and 10 bases at J; junction bases unmatched: 4. Germline CDR1 SGHTA, CDR2 FQGTGA. The CDR3 length is 13 residues. The CDR3 reads CASSLNRDSEQFF. The CDR3 nucleotides are TGTGCCAGCAGCTTAAATAGGGACAGCGAGCAGTTCTTC.

The chain employs TRBV6-2 or TRBV6-3 and TRBJ2-7; no firm D call. Trimming pared 3 bases from V and 3 bases from J, leaving 12 bases between. Germline CDR1 and CDR2: MNHEY and SVGEGT. The CDR3 loop spans 14 amino acids. CDR3 region: CASSYFIGVYEQYF. The CDR3 nucleotides are TGTGCCAGCAGTTATTTCATTGGAGTCTACGAGCAGTACTTC.

This clonotype was seen only a few times. The gene calls are TRBV20-1 and TRBJ1-2; tentatively, D is TRBD1 (6 bases). CDR3 size: 14 residues. With 6 bases removed from V and 0 bases from J, the gap between germline ends came to 14 bases. Germline CDR1 is DFQATT and CDR2 is SNEGSKA (reference sequence). The CDR3 reads CSAKDTGTNYGYTF. CDR3 DNA: TGCAGTGCCAAAGATACAGGGACTAACTATGGCTACACCTTC.

The chain employs TRBV7-2 and TRBJ2-1, with D possibly matching TRBD1 (5 bases). The CDR3 has 12 residues. Trimming shortened V by 2 bases and J by 8 bases, and 7 bases separated the two germline ends. Germline V CDR1 and CDR2: SGHTA, FQGNSA. CDR3 in amino acids: CASSLSGYEQFF. In DNA, the CDR3 is TGTGCCAGCAGCTTATCAGGGTATGAGCAGTTCTTC.

This clonotype has more than one count but fewer than ten. The V call is TRBV6-2 or TRBV6-3, the J call TRBJ1-2; no clear D gene. The CDR3 has 12 amino acids. V was trimmed by 7 bases and J by 2 bases, leaving 8 bases between them. Germline CDR1 is MNHEY and CDR2 is SVGEGT. DNA for the CDR3: TGTGCCAGCACTGGTGGCAACTATGGCTACACCTTC. The encoded protein is CASTGGNYGYTF.

The genes are TRBV6-2 or TRBV6-3 and TRBJ2-7; a weak D match, TRBD2 (6 bases). Germline V gene lookup returns CDR1 MNHEY and CDR2 SVGEGT. Trimming left V 1 base short and J 6 bases short, with 16 bases between. The CDR3 has 15 amino acids. CDR3 in amino acids: CASSYLRLGRGEQYF. The CDR3 DNA reads as TGTGCCAGCAGTTACTTACGACTAGGTCGGGGCGAGCAGTACTTC.

J is TRBJ2-7 and V is TRBV4-2; a possible D gene is TRBD2 (6 bases). Germline V gene data show CDR1 as LGHNA and CDR2 as YNFKEQ. The CDR3 extends over 15 amino acids. V lost 1 base and J 5 bases, leaving 15 bases between the germline ends. The CDR3 DNA is TGTGCCAGCAGCCAAGGAACCGGAGGGGATAACGAGCAGTACTTC. Translated: CASSQGTGGDNEQYF.

The chain joins TRBV7-2 to TRBJ2-1, with 9 bases lining up with TRBD2. The trim removed 1 base at V and 0 bases at J, leaving 1 base unmatched. There are 16 residues in the CDR3. Germline values: CDR1 SGHTA, CDR2 FQGNSA. CDR3 region: CASSLVSGSSYNEQFF. CDR3 DNA: TGTGCCAGCAGCTTAGTTAGCGGGAGCTCCTACAATGAGCAGTTCTTC.

The rearrangement links TRBV7-9 to TRBJ2-3; TRBD2 aligns across 10 bases. The J segment lost 3 bases and the V segment lost 8 bases, leaving 5 bases of the junction unmatched. Looked up from germline, CDR1 is SEHNR and CDR2 is FQNEAQ (reference sequence). This CDR3 has 14 residues. CDR3 sequence: CASDPSGRTDTQYF. The CDR3 DNA is TGTGCCAGCGACCCTAGCGGGAGAACAGATACGCAGTATTTT.

The table lists this clonotype with a few counts. The CDR3 loop is CASSLDSEREQYF. In DNA, the CDR3 is TGTGCCAGCAGCTTAGACAGCGAGCGGGAGCAGTACTTC. This chain uses TRBV2 with TRBJ2-5, with TRBD2 matching 8 bases. Germline CDR1 and CDR2: SNHLY and FYNNEI. The CDR3 has 13 residues. V was pared by 6 bases and J by 11 bases, with 11 bases of the junction left unmatched. Full variable domain (remainder filled in from reference TRBV2 and TRBJ2-5): EPEVTQTPSHQVTQMGQEVILRCVPISNHLYFYWYRQILGQKVEFLVSFYNNEISEKSEIFDDQFSVERPDGSNFTLKIRSTKLEDSAMYFCASSLDSEREQYFGPGTRLLVL.

The CDR3: CAISDVGTGQETQYF. The DNA for the CDR3 is TGTGCCATCAGTGACGTGGGAACTGGTCAAGAGACCCAGTACTTC. The chain couples TRBV10-3 to TRBJ2-4; D remains unclear. The DNA end is a closer match to TRBJ2-5, so the J assignment may be wrong. The CDR3 is 15 residues long. The germline gives CDR1 ENHRY, CDR2 SYGVKD.